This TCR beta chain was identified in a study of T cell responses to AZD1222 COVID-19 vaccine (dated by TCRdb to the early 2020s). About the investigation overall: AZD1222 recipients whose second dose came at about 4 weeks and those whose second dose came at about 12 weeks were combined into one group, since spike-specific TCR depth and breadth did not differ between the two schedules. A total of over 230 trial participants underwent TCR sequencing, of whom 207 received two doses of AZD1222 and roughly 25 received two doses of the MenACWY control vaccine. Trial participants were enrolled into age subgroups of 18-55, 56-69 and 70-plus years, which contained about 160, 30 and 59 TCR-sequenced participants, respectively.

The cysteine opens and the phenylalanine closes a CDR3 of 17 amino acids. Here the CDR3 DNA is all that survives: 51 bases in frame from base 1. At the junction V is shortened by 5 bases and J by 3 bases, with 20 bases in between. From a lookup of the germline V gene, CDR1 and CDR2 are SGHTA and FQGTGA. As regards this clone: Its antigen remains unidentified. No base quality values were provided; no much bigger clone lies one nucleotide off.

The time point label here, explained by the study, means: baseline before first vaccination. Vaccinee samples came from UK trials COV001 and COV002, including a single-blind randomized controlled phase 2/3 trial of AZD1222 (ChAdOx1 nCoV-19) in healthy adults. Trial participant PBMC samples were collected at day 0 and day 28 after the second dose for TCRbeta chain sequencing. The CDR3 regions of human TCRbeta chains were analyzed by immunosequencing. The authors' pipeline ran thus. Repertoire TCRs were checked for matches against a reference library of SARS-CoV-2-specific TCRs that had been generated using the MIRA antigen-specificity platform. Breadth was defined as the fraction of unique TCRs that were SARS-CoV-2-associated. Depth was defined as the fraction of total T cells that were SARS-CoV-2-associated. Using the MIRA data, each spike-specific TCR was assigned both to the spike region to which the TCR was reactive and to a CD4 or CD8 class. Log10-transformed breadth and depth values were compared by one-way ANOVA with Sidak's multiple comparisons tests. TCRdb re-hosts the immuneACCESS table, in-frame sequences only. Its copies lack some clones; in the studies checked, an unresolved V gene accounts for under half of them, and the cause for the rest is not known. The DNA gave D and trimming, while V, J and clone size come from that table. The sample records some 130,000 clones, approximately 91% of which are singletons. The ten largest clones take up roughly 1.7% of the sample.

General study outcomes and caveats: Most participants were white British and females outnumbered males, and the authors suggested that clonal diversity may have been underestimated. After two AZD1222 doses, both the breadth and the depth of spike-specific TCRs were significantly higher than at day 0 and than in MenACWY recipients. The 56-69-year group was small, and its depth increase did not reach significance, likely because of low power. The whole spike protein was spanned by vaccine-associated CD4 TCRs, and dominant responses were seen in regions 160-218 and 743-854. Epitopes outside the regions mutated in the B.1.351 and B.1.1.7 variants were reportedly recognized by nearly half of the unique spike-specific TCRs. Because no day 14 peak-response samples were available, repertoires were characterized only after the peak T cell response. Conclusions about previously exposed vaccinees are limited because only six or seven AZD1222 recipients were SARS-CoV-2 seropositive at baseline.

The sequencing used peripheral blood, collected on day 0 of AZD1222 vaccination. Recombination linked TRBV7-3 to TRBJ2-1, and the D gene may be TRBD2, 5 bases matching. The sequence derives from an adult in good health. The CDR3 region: CASSPTTKRALYNEQFF. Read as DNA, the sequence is TGTGCCAGCAGCCCAACGACTAAAAGGGCCCTCTACAATGAGCAGTTCTTC.